This T cell receptor beta chain was recorded in a study of blood T cell repertoires in COVID-19. About the study: The study drew acute and convalescent COVID-19 samples from the United States, Italy and Spain. Nucleic acid was either cDNA or gDNA, and it came from T cells, B-cell-depleted T cells, or PBMCs.

Original processing notes: For nucleated cells, counts were estimated from reference gene primer amplification. Clones were read by immunoSEQ multiplex PCR, and TCRdb kept only the in-frame ones, dropping some. V and J calls and clone size follow that table, whereas D and trimming were derived from the DNA. The sample consists of under 150,000 clones, around 87% of them appearing once. The CDR3 sequence is 13 residues long. Trimming cost V 0 bases and J 5 bases, with 5 bases left between them. From germline, CDR1 is LGHDT and CDR2 YNNKEL (reference sequence). This sequence joins TRBV3-1 (or the pseudogene TRBV3-2) and TRBJ1-5; D not certain. Sequencing was performed on peripheral blood. The clonotype comes from a woman aged 35 to 49 with acute or convalescent COVID-19. The CDR3 DNA sequence: TGTGCCAGCAGCCAAGACAGTGATCAGCCCCAGCATTTT. Translation: CASSQDSDQPQHF.